The subject of this entry is one T cell receptor (beta chain). This clone has only a few counts. No cognate antigen has been identified for it. There are no base qualities to consult, and no much larger clone falls within one base. The entry originates in a study of beta chain features in type 1 diabetes (dated by TCRdb to the late 2010s). For the wider study: No differences in mean age, gender distribution, total cell number or subset yield were found between patients and healthy donors. A total of some 100,000,000 sorted cells were examined across all samples, and a strong correlation was observed between cell number per subset and RNA yield. In the study, TCRB repertoires of sorted circulating CD4+ T cell subsets from recently diagnosed type 1 diabetes patients were compared with those of matched healthy donors. Naive and central memory subsets were obtained from all 30 or so donors, but regulatory and stem cell-like memory subsets were isolated from only 8 patients and roughly 8 healthy donors.

The entire amount of isolated RNA was reverse transcribed using the High Capacity cDNA Reverse Transcription Kit, so the sequenced TCRB transcripts were expressed ones. Deep immunoSEQ sequencing was applied to naive, central memory and regulatory T cell samples, giving an average of about 3.6 million total reads per sample. After sorted cells were lysed in RLT buffer, RNA was extracted with DNase-treated RNeasy Micro or Mini kits, with the choice depending on cell number. Each cell subset was processed on its own to prevent cross-contamination, while patient and healthy donor samples were processed together. The immunoSEQ multiplex PCR was used to amplify TCRB sequences from cDNA, generating 87-bp fragments that spanned the CDR3 region. Amplicons were sequenced on the Illumina HiSeq platform. Processing in the source paper ran as follows. Synthetic template baselines were used to correct PCR bias computationally, reads within Hamming distance 2 were collapsed, and singletons that could not be merged were discarded. By aligning reads against IMGT, V, D and J genes, CDR3 length, and insertions or deletions at six rearrangement sites were assigned. Within each subset, clonotype counts were normalized to sorted cell number, after which true diversity and Gini coefficients were computed with the tcR R package. The overlap coefficient, calculated on TCRB nucleotide sequences, was used to quantify repertoire sharing. Out-of-frame TCRB sequences from naive cells were analyzed as a proxy for the pre-selection repertoire. In TCRdb, the immuneACCESS table is reduced to in-frame sequences with V and J assigned. These tables do not hold every clone; where another copy was compared, an unresolved V gene accounts for under half, and the others remain unexplained. V and J calls and clone size come straight from that table; D and trimming were deduced from the DNA. The sample table lists about 300,000 clones, 13% of them with a count of one. Roughly 0.015% of the sample rests with the top ten.

At the junction V is shortened by 1 base and J by 5 bases, with 9 bases in between. The germline V gene (reference sequence) yields GTSNPN for CDR1 and SVGIG for CDR2. The CDR3 has 13 amino acids, counting the end cysteine and phenylalanine. Only CDR3 DNA is held: 39 bases, read in frame from base 1. A single peripheral blood draw of approximately 100 mL on average was collected from each donor into heparinised tubes. Naive, central memory, regulatory and stem cell-like memory CD4+ T cells were sorted on a BD FACSAria II using a panel including CD45RO, CCR7, CD25, CD127, CD95 and CD27. Purity was above 98% for every sorted population. PBMCs were isolated immediately by Lymphoprep density gradient centrifugation and stained directly without culture. To minimize batch effects, samples were stained and sorted in pairs, one healthy donor with one patient per experiment. Study-level results and caveats: Because cDNA was sequenced instead of genomic DNA, activated cells with high expression could be over-represented, although the groups did not differ in activation or CD3 levels. In all four CD4+ subsets, TCRB CDR3 length was moderately but significantly shorter in type 1 diabetes patients. Naive, central memory and regulatory TCRB repertoires appeared more similar among patients than among healthy donors. Only small numbers of individuals were included in the HLA sub-analyses, which left unresolved whether HLA type had any influence on TCRB rearrangement. Patients with type 1 diabetes made fewer insertions and deleted more nucleotides at VDJ recombination sites, implying thymic rearrangement abnormalities. Shorter templates might have been favored by PCR, but patient and control samples were amplified and corrected together, so both groups would have been affected equally by any skew.

The receptor chain draws on TRBV30 and TRBJ1-5; the D gene cannot be named for sure. The TCR originated in a woman aged 18-30 years with type 1 diabetes. Material for sequencing was naive CD4+ T cells from blood. The cell subset or site label here, explained by the study, means: true naive CD4+ T cells. The nucleotide sequence is TGTGCCTGGAGTGCGAACAGAGATCAGCCCCAGCATTTT. The encoded protein is CAWSANRDQPQHF.